Detailed here is one T cell receptor beta chain. The entry originates in a study of shared T cell receptors in the human thymus. The protocol was immunoSEQ multiplex PCR, while the TCRdb copy is restricted to in-frame clones and leaves out a portion. This sample has approximately 490,000 clones, with 75% to 80% found just once. Germline values: CDR1 SGHAT, CDR2 FQNNGV. The CDR3 has 15 amino acids. The trim removed 3 bases at V and 9 bases at J, leaving 9 bases unmatched. This sample also appeared in a second study, on human thymus T cells. That work contributes: V and J genes seemed to be used with bias in thymic and blood repertoires. Highly overlapping thymic repertoires among unrelated individuals were reported in related research.

The source is a boy less than two years old with a congenital heart defect. The material sequenced was thymocytes. The chain links TRBV11-2 to TRBJ2-1; 9 bases align to TRBD1. The CDR3 sequence is CASSLAGTGRFEQFF. The CDR3 nucleotides read TGTGCCAGCAGCTTGGCCGGGACAGGGCGCTTTGAGCAGTTCTTC.